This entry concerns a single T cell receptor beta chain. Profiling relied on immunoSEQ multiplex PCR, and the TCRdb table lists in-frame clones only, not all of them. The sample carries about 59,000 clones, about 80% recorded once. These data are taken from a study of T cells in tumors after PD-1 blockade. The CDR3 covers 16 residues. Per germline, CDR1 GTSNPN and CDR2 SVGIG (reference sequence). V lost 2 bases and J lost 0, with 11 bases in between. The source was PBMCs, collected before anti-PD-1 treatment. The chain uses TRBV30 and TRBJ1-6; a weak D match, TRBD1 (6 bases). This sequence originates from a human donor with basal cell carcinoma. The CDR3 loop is CAWSPMDSSYNSPLHF. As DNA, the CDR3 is TGTGCCTGGAGTCCCATGGACAGCTCCTATAATTCACCCCTCCACTTT.